One sample yielded the 8 T cell receptor beta chains listed below, sequenced in a study of technical replicates of blood from a handful of donors. Profiling relied on immunoSEQ multiplex PCR, and the TCRdb table lists in-frame clones only, not all of them. The sample holds around 78,000 clones, around 94% seen once. Input material: T cells isolated from PBMCs. These receptors came from a human donor in good health.

This chain uses TRBV9 with TRBJ1-1; D may be TRBD1 (5 bases). Trimming removed 3 bases at V and 0 bases at J, with 9 bases between. In germline, CDR1 is SGDLS, CDR2 YYNGEE. The CDR3 consists of 14 residues. The CDR3 region is CASSGSGMNTEAFF. Here the CDR3 DNA reads TGTGCCAGCAGCGGCTCAGGGATGAACACTGAAGCTTTCTTT. The whole variable domain, filled in from reference TRBV9 and TRBJ1-1, reads DSGVTQTPKHLITATGQRVTLRCSPRSGDLSVYWYQQSLDQGLQFLIQYYNGEERAKGNILERFSAQQFPDLHSELNLSSLELGDSALYFCASSGSGMNTEAFFGQGTRLTVV.

This chain connects TRBV11-2 to TRBJ1-2; no definite D call. CDR1 and CDR2 from the germline V gene are SGHAT and FQNNGV. With 0 bases removed from V and 0 bases from J, the gap between germline ends came to 8 bases. CDR3 length: 15 residues. CDR3 residues: CASSLDGGANYGYTF. The DNA for the CDR3 is TGTGCCAGCAGCTTAGACGGCGGAGCTAACTATGGCTACACCTTC.

The V gene is TRBV11-3, the J gene TRBJ1-6; 8 nucleotides agree with TRBD1. V was clipped by 1 base and J by 10 bases; unmatched bases: 9. Germline loops: CDR1 SGHNT, CDR2 YENEEA. CDR3 length: 16 residues. The CDR3 here is CASSLVAGGAGSPLHF. CDR3 bases: TGTGCCAGCAGCTTAGTGGCAGGGGGCGCAGGGTCACCCCTCCACTTT.

The gene calls are TRBV4-1 and TRBJ2-7; TRBD1 is a possible D gene (6 bases). The CDR3 extends over 15 amino acids. V was pared by 3 bases and J by 0 bases, with 12 bases between. CDR1 and CDR2 from the germline V gene are MGHRA and YSYEKL. The CDR3 protein is CASSHRQASSYEQYF. The DNA for the CDR3 is TGCGCCAGCAGCCATAGACAGGCCAGCTCCTACGAGCAGTACTTC.

The rearrangement joins TRBV6-1 to TRBJ1-4; 12 bases agree with TRBD1. CDR1 is MNHNS, CDR2 SASEGT, per germline. V was pared by 4 bases and J by 7 bases, with 13 bases of the junction left unmatched. The CDR3 is 18 amino acids. CDR3 loop: CASSARGQGARGGEKLFF. The CDR3 DNA follows: TGTGCCAGCAGTGCCAGGGGACAGGGGGCTCGAGGTGGTGAAAAACTGTTTTTT.

J is TRBJ1-4 and V is TRBV29-1; 9 bases fit TRBD1. The CDR3 has 14 residues. V lost 4 bases to trimming and J lost 7 bases; unmatched junction nucleotides: 7. CDR1 is SQVTM and CDR2 is ANQGSEA in the germline V gene. The CDR3 region is CSVAGDRVGEKLFF. The CDR3 nucleotides are TGCAGCGTTGCTGGGGACAGGGTGGGTGAAAAACTGTTTTTT.

J is TRBJ2-3 and V is TRBV11-2, with D maybe TRBD2 (5 bases). CDR3 length equals 12 residues. Germline CDR1 reads SGHAT; CDR2 reads FQNNGV. Trimming removed 6 bases at V and 2 bases at J, with 6 bases between. CDR3: CASRDYTDTQYF. The CDR3 nucleotides read TGTGCCAGCAGAGACTACACAGATACGCAGTATTTT.

The J gene is TRBJ1-2, the V gene TRBV27; the match to TRBD1 covers 7 bases. Germline V gives CDR1 MNHEY, CDR2 SMNVEV (reference sequence). CDR3 length: 17 amino acids. Trimming cost V 5 bases and J 4 bases; bases outside gene matches: 16. The CDR3 coding sequence is TGTGCCAGCAGTCCTACTCTCGACAGGGAAAGAGGCTATGGCTACACCTTC. Amino acids: CASSPTLDRERGYGYTF.